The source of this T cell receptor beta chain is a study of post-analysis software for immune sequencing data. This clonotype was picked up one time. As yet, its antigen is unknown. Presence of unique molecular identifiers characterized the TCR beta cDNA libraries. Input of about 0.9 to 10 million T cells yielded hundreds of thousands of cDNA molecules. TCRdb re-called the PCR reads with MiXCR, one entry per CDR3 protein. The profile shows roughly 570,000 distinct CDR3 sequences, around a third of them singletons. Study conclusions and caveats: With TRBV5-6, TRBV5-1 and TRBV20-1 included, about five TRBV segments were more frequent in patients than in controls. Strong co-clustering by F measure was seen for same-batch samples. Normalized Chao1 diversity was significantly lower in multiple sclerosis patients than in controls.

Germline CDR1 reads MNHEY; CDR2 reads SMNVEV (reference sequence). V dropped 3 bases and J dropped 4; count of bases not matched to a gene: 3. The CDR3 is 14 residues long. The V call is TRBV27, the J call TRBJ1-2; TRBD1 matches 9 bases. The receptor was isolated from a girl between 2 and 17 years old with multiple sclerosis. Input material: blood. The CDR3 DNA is TGTGCCAGCAGTTTTGACAGGGGGAGCTATGGCTACACCTTC. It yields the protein CASSFDRGSYGYTF.